A selection of T cell receptor beta chains follows, all from one sample in a study of T cells after yellow fever vaccination. TCRdb processed the 5' RACE reads anew with MiXCR; each CDR3 protein has one entry. The sample has 200,000 to 300,000 distinct CDR3 sequences, approximately 13% seen once. The sequencing here drew on CD4+ T cells sorted from PBMCs, taken 45 days after the yellow fever booster vaccination. The receptor set was obtained from a young man who received the YFV17D yellow fever vaccine. CDR3s include the opening cysteine and the closing phenylalanine or tryptophan. A D gene is named only where the DNA matches it firmly. Size tells how often a clone was seen (once, few, many) or the class of an expanded clone, and some rows leave it out.

j_gene | len | d_gene | abundance | v_gene | CDR3aa | CDR3nt
TRBJ2-3 | 14 | . | few | TRBV12-3/TRBV12-4 | CASSSRHSTDTQYF | TGTGCCAGCAGTTCCCGACACAGCACAGATACGCAGTATTTT
TRBJ2-7 | 15 | TRBD1 | . | TRBV7-3 | CASSLTGTGDHEQYF | TGTGCCAGCAGCTTAACCGGGACAGGGGACCACGAGCAGTACTTC
TRBJ2-5 | 15 | . | . | TRBV11-2 | CASSSLAGYGETQYF | TGTGCCAGCAGCTCCCTCGCGGGGTATGGAGAGACCCAGTACTTC
TRBJ1-1 | 14 | . | . | TRBV5-1 | CASSLDSPNTEAFF | TGCGCCAGCAGCTTGGACAGCCCGAACACTGAAGCTTTCTTT
TRBJ2-5 | 14 | . | many | TRBV7-3 | CASSFLPEAETQYF | TGTGCCAGCAGCTTCCTGCCCGAGGCGGAGACCCAGTACTTC
TRBJ2-5 | 13 | . | . | TRBV5-6 | CASSWAGAQTQYF | TGTGCCAGCAGCTGGGCGGGGGCTCAGACCCAGTACTTC
TRBJ2-7 | 14 | . | . | TRBV27 | CASSLRDGTYEQYF | TGTGCCAGCAGTTTAAGGGACGGGACCTACGAGCAGTACTTC
TRBJ2-3 | 17 | . | . | TRBV4-2 | CASSQDYAGPRTDTQYF | TGTGCCAGCAGCCAAGACTACGCGGGGCCGCGCACAGATACGCAGTATTTT
TRBJ1-5 | 15 | . | . | TRBV29-1 | CSAPITQGINQPQHF | TGCAGCGCGCCTATCACCCAGGGAATCAATCAGCCCCAGCATTTT
TRBJ2-2 | 12 | . | . | TRBV24-1 | CATSDWGRELFF | TGTGCCACCAGTGATTGGGGGCGGGAGCTGTTTTTT
TRBJ2-1 | 19 | . | few | TRBV10-3 | CAISESLYKQESSYNEQFF | TGTGCCATCAGTGAGTCACTATATAAGCAGGAGAGCTCCTACAATGAGCAGTTCTTC
TRBJ2-1 | 13 | TRBD2 | few | TRBV20-1 | CSASGRVRDEQFF | TGCAGTGCCAGCGGGAGGGTTAGGGATGAGCAGTTCTTC
TRBJ2-1 | 15 | . | many | TRBV7-2 | CASSILTIINNEQFF | TGTGCCAGCAGCATTTTAACCATTATAAACAATGAGCAGTTCTTC
TRBJ1-5 | 15 | . | many | TRBV20-1 | CSAMPPQGRNQPQHF | TGCAGTGCAATGCCACCACAGGGACGCAATCAGCCCCAGCATTTT
TRBJ2-1 | 14 | . | few | TRBV27 | CASSLERSYNEQFF | TGTGCCAGCAGTTTGGAGCGCTCCTACAATGAGCAGTTCTTC
TRBJ2-3 | 15 | TRBD2 | few | TRBV19 | CASSVTSGGRNTQYF | TGTGCCAGTAGTGTCACTAGCGGGGGACGGAACACGCAGTATTTT
TRBJ2-3 | 12 | . | . | TRBV6-2/TRBV6-3 | CASSRTKDTQYF | TGTGCCAGCAGTCGGACGAAAGATACGCAGTATTTT
TRBJ2-7 | 12 | . | . | TRBV29-1 | CSVETDLHEQYF | TGCAGCGTTGAGACGGACCTCCACGAGCAGTACTTC
TRBJ2-1 | 13 | . | . | TRBV18 | CASSPPGRNEQFF | TGTGCCAGCTCACCACCGGGTCGGAATGAGCAGTTCTTC
TRBJ1-5 | 12 | . | many | TRBV7-6 | CASSLPNQPQHF | TGTGCCAGCAGCTTACCAAATCAGCCCCAGCATTTT
TRBJ2-7 | 15 | . | few | TRBV11-2 | CASSPLALSSYEQYF | TGTGCCAGCAGCCCCCTAGCGCTTAGCTCCTACGAGCAGTACTTC
TRBJ2-1 | 14 | . | . | TRBV20-1 | CSALRVVRLNEQFF | TGCAGTGCCCTCCGTGTAGTGAGGCTCAATGAGCAGTTCTTC
TRBJ1-5 | 14 | TRBD1 | . | TRBV5-6 | CASSLDRARQPQHF | TGTGCCAGCAGCCTGGACAGGGCGAGGCAGCCCCAGCATTTT
TRBJ2-1 | 13 | . | . | TRBV19 | CASSTRLFDEQFF | TGTGCCAGTAGTACAAGACTATTCGATGAGCAGTTCTTC
TRBJ2-7 | 11 | . | few | TRBV21-1 | CASSLPAGQYF | TGTGCCAGCAGCCTCCCGGCGGGGCAGTACTTC
TRBJ2-7 | 16 | TRBD1 | few | TRBV16 | CASSPHGQGVTGEQYF | TGTGCCAGCAGCCCACATGGACAGGGGGTAACCGGGGAGCAGTACTTC
TRBJ1-5 | 13 | . | few | TRBV19 | CASADMRDQPQHF | TGTGCCAGCGCCGACATGAGGGATCAGCCCCAGCATTTT
TRBJ2-2 | 15 | TRBD2 | once | TRBV12-3/TRBV12-4 | CASSSLAGRTGELFF | TGTGCCAGCAGTTCATTAGCGGGACGAACCGGGGAGCTGTTTTTT
TRBJ2-2 | 15 | . | few | TRBV7-2 | CASSSSSGPLRELFF | TGTGCCAGCAGCTCCAGTAGCGGTCCCTTGAGGGAGCTGTTTTTT
TRBJ2-7 | 16 | TRBD2 | many | TRBV9 | CASSVAGLAGAYEQYF | TGTGCCAGCAGCGTAGCCGGACTAGCGGGAGCCTACGAGCAGTACTTC
TRBJ2-3 | 14 | . | many | TRBV7-2 | CAGQRGERSDTQYF | TGTGCCGGACAGAGGGGGGAGCGATCAGATACGCAGTATTTT
TRBJ2-5 | 12 | . | . | TRBV14 | CASSQTWETQYF | TGTGCCAGCAGCCAGACTTGGGAGACCCAGTACTTC
TRBJ2-1 | 17 | TRBD2 | few | TRBV10-3 | CAISELAGGSSYNEQFF | TGTGCCATCAGTGAACTAGCGGGAGGTAGCTCCTACAATGAGCAGTTCTTC
TRBJ2-7 | 14 | TRBD2 | many | TRBV12-3/TRBV12-4 | CASSYGTSYYEQYF | TGTGCCAGCAGTTACGGGACTAGTTATTACGAGCAGTACTTC
TRBJ2-5 | 14 | TRBD2 | . | TRBV5-6 | CASRVWGGDETQYF | TGTGCCAGCCGGGTCTGGGGGGGAGACGAGACCCAGTACTTC
TRBJ2-5 | 14 | TRBD2 | few | TRBV5-1 | CASSTGREAETQYF | TGCGCCAGCAGCACCGGCCGGGAGGCAGAGACCCAGTACTTC
TRBJ2-1 | 13 | TRBD2 | few | TRBV20-1 | CSASSGDDNEQFF | TGCAGTGCGTCTAGCGGGGATGACAATGAGCAGTTCTTC
TRBJ2-2 | 16 | . | few | TRBV20-1 | CSARRAGLLLSGELFF | TGCAGTGCCCGGCGTGCGGGTCTCTTGTTGTCCGGGGAGCTGTTTTTT
TRBJ2-7 | 18 | TRBD2 | . | TRBV11-2 | CASSSRSFGAGGAYEQYF | TGTGCCAGCAGCTCACGTTCTTTCGGGGCGGGGGGGGCCTACGAGCAGTACTTC
TRBJ1-1 | 11 | . | . | TRBV11-2 | CASAPPPGAFF | TGTGCCAGCGCTCCCCCTCCTGGAGCTTTCTTT
TRBJ2-7 | 16 | . | . | TRBV4-1 | CASSQGGNNLPYEQYF | TGCGCCAGCAGCCAGGGTGGGAACAACCTTCCCTACGAGCAGTACTTC
TRBJ2-5 | 15 | . | few | TRBV7-2 | CASSPRVGGEETQYF | TGTGCCAGCAGCCCTCGGGTGGGCGGGGAAGAGACCCAGTACTTC
TRBJ2-2 | 17 | . | . | TRBV7-8 | CASRFVLLGAPTGELFF | TGTGCCAGCAGATTCGTCCTTTTAGGGGCACCCACCGGGGAGCTGTTTTTT
TRBJ2-3 | 16 | TRBD2 | . | TRBV27 | CASSLGAGGGTDTQYF | TGTGCCAGCAGTCTCGGGGCGGGAGGGGGCACAGATACGCAGTATTTT
TRBJ1-4 | 12 | TRBD1 | . | TRBV20-1 | CSARTGHEKLFF | TGCAGTGCTAGGACAGGGCACGAAAAACTGTTTTTT
TRBJ2-1 | 13 | . | few | TRBV12-3/TRBV12-4 | CASRGPGPGEQFF | TGTGCCAGCAGGGGTCCCGGGCCTGGGGAGCAGTTCTTC
TRBJ2-5 | 18 | TRBD2 | . | TRBV5-1 | CASSLDGLAGKGRETQYF | TGCGCCAGCAGCTTGGATGGACTAGCGGGTAAAGGGAGAGAGACCCAGTACTTC
TRBJ2-2 | 16 | . | . | TRBV4-3 | CASSQEIPSSTGELFF | TGCGCCAGCAGCCAAGAGATCCCGAGCAGCACGGGGGAGCTGTTTTTT
TRBJ2-7 | 14 | . | . | TRBV27 | CASSVRQGGYEQYF | TGTGCCAGCAGTGTCCGGCAGGGTGGATACGAGCAGTACTTC
TRBJ2-7 | 14 | . | . | TRBV4-3 | CASSHNTVTYEQYF | TGCGCCAGCAGCCACAATACAGTTACCTACGAGCAGTACTTC
TRBJ2-1 | 15 | . | many | TRBV5-1 | CASSLGGTVYNEQFF | TGTGCCAGCAGCTTAGGGGGGACGGTTTACAATGAGCAGTTCTTC